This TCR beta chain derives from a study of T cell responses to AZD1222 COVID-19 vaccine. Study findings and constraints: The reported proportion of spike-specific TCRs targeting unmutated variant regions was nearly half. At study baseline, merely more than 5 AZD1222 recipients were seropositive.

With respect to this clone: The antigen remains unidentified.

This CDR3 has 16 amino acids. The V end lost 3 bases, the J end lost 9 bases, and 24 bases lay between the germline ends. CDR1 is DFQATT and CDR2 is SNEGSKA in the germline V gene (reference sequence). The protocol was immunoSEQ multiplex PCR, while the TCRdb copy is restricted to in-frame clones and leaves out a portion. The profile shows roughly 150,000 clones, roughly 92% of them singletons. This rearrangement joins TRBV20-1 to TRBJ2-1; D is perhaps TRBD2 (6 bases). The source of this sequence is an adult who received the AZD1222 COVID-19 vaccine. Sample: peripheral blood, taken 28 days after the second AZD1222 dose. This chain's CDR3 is CSASTLEGLPQAEQFF. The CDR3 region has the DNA TGCAGTGCTAGTACCCTGGAGGGGTTACCCCAGGCTGAGCAGTTCTTC.